This TCR beta chain comes out of a study of T cells in Graves' hyperthyroidism and ophthalmopathy. The CDR3 regions of TCR beta were amplified from RNA transcripts. TCR CDR3 regions were first amplified by RT-PCR with HTBI primers. TCRdb re-called the multiplex PCR reads with MiXCR, one entry per CDR3 protein. The table includes some 580,000 distinct CDR3 sequences, roughly a sixth detected once. The diagnostic basis comprised clinical symptoms, serum thyroxine and TRAb, thyroid ultrasound and orbital computed tomography. This clonotype was seen ten or more times. V dropped 7 bases and J dropped 8; count of bases not matched to a gene: 12. This CDR3 is 15 amino acids long. Germline CDR1 is SNHLY and CDR2 is FYNNEI.

The receptor comes from a woman aged 40 to 50 with Graves' ophthalmopathy. The genes are TRBV2 and TRBJ2-3; TRBD2 matches at 10 bases. What was sequenced was blood. In DNA, the CDR3 is TGTGCCAGCAAACGAGCGGGAGGGACTCCGGGTACGCAGTATTTT. It yields the protein CASKRAGGTPGTQYF.